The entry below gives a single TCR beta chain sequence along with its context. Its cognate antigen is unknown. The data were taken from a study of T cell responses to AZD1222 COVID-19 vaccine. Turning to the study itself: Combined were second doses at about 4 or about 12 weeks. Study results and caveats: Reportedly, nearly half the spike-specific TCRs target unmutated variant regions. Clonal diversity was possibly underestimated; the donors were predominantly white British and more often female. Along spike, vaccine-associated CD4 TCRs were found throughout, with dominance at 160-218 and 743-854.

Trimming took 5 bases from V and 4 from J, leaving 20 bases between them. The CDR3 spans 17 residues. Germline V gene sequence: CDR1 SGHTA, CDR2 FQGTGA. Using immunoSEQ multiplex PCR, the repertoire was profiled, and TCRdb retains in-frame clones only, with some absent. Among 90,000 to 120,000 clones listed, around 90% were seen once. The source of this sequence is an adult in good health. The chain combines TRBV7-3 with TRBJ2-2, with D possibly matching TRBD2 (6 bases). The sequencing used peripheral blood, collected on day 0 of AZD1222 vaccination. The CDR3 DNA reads TGTGCCAGCAGCCCCGTACCGGCGGGACCACTCACCGGGGAGCTGTTTTTT. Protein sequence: CASSPVPAGPLTGELFF.